This T cell receptor beta chain was captured by sequencing in a study of CD8 T cells in Susac syndrome. The V and J ends lost 7 bases and 5 bases, in that order; junction bases with no gene match: 9. Germline CDR1 reads SGDLS; CDR2 reads YYNGEE. The length of the CDR3 is 15 residues. Roughly 0.5 to 1 ug RNA was reverse transcribed with random hexamers. An immunoSEQ multiplex PCR generated amplified TCR beta CDR3 products spanning 54 Vbeta and 13 Jbeta. Using its own MiXCR run on the immunoSEQ multiplex PCR reads, TCRdb lists one record per CDR3 protein. Of about 120,000 distinct CDR3 sequences listed, 80% to 95% are singletons. Negative isolation yielded CD4+ and CD8+ T cells, and FACS enriched TEMRA cells. This clonotype was recorded once.

The rearrangement links TRBV9 to TRBJ2-3, with 11 bases aligning to TRBD2. This clonotype was sampled from a human donor in good health. The sequenced sample was CD4+ T cells from PBMCs. CDR3 coding DNA: TGTGCCAGCGGCAGTAGCGGGGGGGCAGGAGATACGCAGTATTTT. Translation gives CASGSSGGAGDTQYF.